These 27 T cell receptor beta chains were all obtained from the same sample, sequenced in a study of T cells after yellow fever vaccination. TCRdb used MiXCR to reprocess the 5' RACE reads, holding one entry per CDR3 protein. This table has roughly 190,000 distinct CDR3 sequences, roughly 9.6% appearing once. The specimen comprised CD8+ T cells sorted from PBMCs, sampled 15 days after the yellow fever booster vaccination. The receptor source for this set is a man between 18 and 29 years old who received the YFV17D yellow fever vaccine.

This clonotype was counted many times. The rearrangement joins TRBV4-1 to TRBJ2-7; no clear D gene. Germline lookup yields CDR1 MGHRA and CDR2 YSYEKL. The CDR3 covers 16 residues. Trimming removed 5 bases at V and 2 bases at J, with 19 bases between. The CDR3 DNA follows: TGCGCCAGCAGCGACGAAACCCAGACACGACCCTACGAGCAGTACTTC. Its protein is CASSDETQTRPYEQYF.

This clonotype was counted many times. The J gene is TRBJ2-1, the V gene TRBV24-1; 9 bases fit TRBD2. Germline V CDR1 and CDR2: KGHDR, SFDVKD. This CDR3 region has 16 residues. With 0 bases clipped from V and 8 bases from J, the junction kept 7 bases outside the gene matches. The DNA of the CDR3 is TGTGCCACCAGTGATTTGCGGCGGGGGGGTTTTGATGAGCAGTTCTTC. Its translation: CATSDLRRGGFDEQFF.

This clonotype turned up a few times. The chain is built from TRBV7-6 and TRBJ2-4, with TRBD1 identical over 9 bases. The germline V gene has CDR1 SGHVS and CDR2 FNYEAQ. This CDR3 comprises 16 residues. The V and J ends lost 1 base and 2 bases, in that order; junction bases with no gene match: 3. The CDR3 coding sequence is TGTGCCAGCAGCTTAGGAGGGACAGGGCCCAAAAACATTCAGTACTTC. Protein: CASSLGGTGPKNIQYF.

The chain has TRBV20-1 and TRBJ1-4, with TRBD1 matching 7 bases. The J segment lost 8 bases and the V segment lost 5 bases, leaving 14 bases of the junction unmatched. The CDR3 runs 15 residues. Germline CDR1 is DFQATT and CDR2 is SNEGSKA (reference sequence). CDR3 DNA: TGCAGTGCTCGCGGACAGGACCTTATGCAGGAAAAACTGTTTTTT. It specifies CSARGQDLMQEKLFF.

The CDR3 loop reads CASRDRRSSYNSPLHF. Written as DNA, the CDR3 is TGTGCCAGCAGAGACCGACGGAGCTCCTATAATTCACCCCTCCACTTT. The V gene is TRBV12-3 or TRBV12-4, the J gene TRBJ1-6; D unclear. The CDR3 extends over 16 amino acids. Trimming removed 6 bases at V and 0 bases at J, with 12 bases between.

This clonotype has more than one count but fewer than ten. The rearrangement links TRBV12-3 or TRBV12-4 to TRBJ2-5; weak D call: TRBD1 (7 bases). The CDR3 sequence is 16 residues long. The V end was cut by 3 bases, the J end by 0 bases, with 14 bases between. CDR3 sequence reads: CASSFPPGGYQETQYF. The CDR3, as DNA: TGTGCCAGCAGTTTCCCCCCAGGGGGGTACCAAGAGACCCAGTACTTC.

This clonotype was counted between two and nine times. This chain links TRBV12-3 or TRBV12-4 with TRBJ1-2; D is uncertain. The CDR3 is 14 amino acids. V was cut by 4 bases and J by 4 bases, with 13 bases left in between. CDR3 sequence reads: CASSWGATSYGYTF. The CDR3 DNA follows: TGTGCCAGCAGTTGGGGAGCAACCTCCTATGGCTACACCTTC.

As to this clonotype: Compared with germline, one end of the junction differs, possibly owing to a read error. This sequence joins TRBV2 and TRBJ1-1, with a weak D call TRBD1 (5 bases). Looked up from germline, CDR1 is SNHLY and CDR2 is FYNNEI. The CDR3 is made up of 11 amino acids. This CDR3 reads CASVTGTGLIF. For the CDR3, the DNA is TGTGCCAGCGTAACCGGGACCGGGTTGATTTTT.

This clonotype was detected many times. The chain recombines TRBV29-1 with TRBJ2-5, with D possibly matching TRBD1 (6 bases). V lost 2 bases and J lost 1, with 14 bases in between. CDR1 and CDR2 from the germline V gene are SQVTM and ANQGSEA. This CDR3 region has 15 residues. For the CDR3, the DNA is TGCAGCGTTGAACCCGGCAGGGGAACCCAAGAGACCCAGTACTTC. This sequence encodes CSVEPGRGTQETQYF.

This chain uses TRBV18 with TRBJ2-7; a possible D gene is TRBD2 (6 bases). Germline CDR1 KGHSH, CDR2 LQKENI. The CDR3 runs 16 residues. Trimming removed 5 bases at V and 7 bases at J, with 24 bases between. CDR3 DNA: TGTGCCAGCTCATCTACAGGCTACCGGTATGGGGGGGAGCAGTACTTC. This gives the protein CASSSTGYRYGGEQYF.

V gene TRBV3-1 combines with J gene TRBJ2-1; the match to TRBD2 covers 12 bases. Germline assignment: CDR1 LGHDT and CDR2 YNNKEL (reference sequence). The V segment lost 0 bases and the J segment 8 bases; nucleotides outside the gene matches: 8. This CDR3 is built from 17 residues. CDR3 nucleotide sequence: TGTGCCAGCAGCCAAGAAGTAACACTAGCGGGGGGCGATGAGCAGTTCTTC. Translating gives CASSQEVTLAGGDEQFF.

This clonotype was recorded a few times. The gene calls are TRBV24-1 and TRBJ2-5; unclear D gene. The CDR3 has 15 amino acids. The ends were cut back, 1 base at V and 3 bases at J, with 11 bases in the middle. Germline V gives CDR1 KGHDR, CDR2 SFDVKD. CDR3 loop: CATSDFQDGKETQYF. Here the CDR3 DNA reads TGTGCCACCAGTGATTTCCAGGACGGAAAAGAGACCCAGTACTTC.

The chain links TRBV12-3 or TRBV12-4 to TRBJ2-3, with TRBD1 as a possible D gene (6 bases). This CDR3 has 14 residues. Trimming removed 6 bases at V and 0 bases at J, with 10 bases between. CDR3 residues: CASSLGQSTDTQYF. CDR3 DNA: TGTGCCAGCAGCCTCGGACAGAGCACAGATACGCAGTATTTT.

The CDR3 DNA is TGTGCCAGCAGCTTACCGACAGGGGACGGGGAGCTGTTTTTT. Protein sequence: CASSLPTGDGELFF. The chain recombines TRBV11-2 with TRBJ2-2; 8 bases line up with TRBD1. The CDR3 extends over 14 amino acids. V was clipped by 2 bases and J by 7 bases; unmatched bases: 3. Germline CDR1 and CDR2: SGHAT and FQNNGV.

There are many counts of this clonotype. V gene TRBV5-1 combines with J gene TRBJ1-1, with 8 bases matching TRBD1. V gave up 0 bases and J gave up 5 bases; unmatched junction bases: 6. CDR1 and CDR2 (germline): SGHRS, YFSETQ. The CDR3 extends over 15 amino acids. This CDR3 reads CASSLATGGRTEAFF. CDR3 in DNA: TGCGCCAGCAGCTTGGCAACAGGGGGTAGGACTGAAGCTTTCTTT.

This clonotype was seen ten or more times. The J gene is TRBJ2-1, the V gene TRBV7-2, with D unclear. The CDR3 loop spans 15 amino acids. Per the germline V gene, CDR1 is SGHTA and CDR2 is FQGNSA. Trimming shortened V by 0 bases and J by 0 bases, and 6 bases separated the two germline ends. The CDR3 protein is CASSLASSSYNEQFF. CDR3 coding DNA: TGTGCCAGCAGCTTAGCGTCCAGCTCCTACAATGAGCAGTTCTTC.

This rearrangement joins TRBV27 to TRBJ2-1; TRBD1 might be the D (8 bases). V lost 6 bases and J 10 bases, leaving 16 bases between the germline ends. Germline V gives CDR1 MNHEY, CDR2 SMNVEV (reference sequence). CDR3 size: 13 residues. The chain's CDR3 is CASSLDRGGEQFF. The CDR3 DNA reads as TGTGCCAGCAGCCTCGACAGGGGAGGGGAGCAGTTCTTC.

This clonotype came up a few times. The chain carries TRBV5-1 and TRBJ1-1, with D perhaps matching TRBD1 (6 bases). This CDR3 comprises 13 residues. The V end lost 2 bases, the J end lost 5 bases, and 10 bases lay between the germline ends. Germline-derived CDR1 and CDR2 are SGHRS and YFSETQ. This CDR3 is CASSFTGMTEAFF. The CDR3 nucleotides read TGCGCCAGCAGCTTCACAGGGATGACTGAAGCTTTCTTT.

The gene calls are TRBV19 and TRBJ1-2; D perhaps matches TRBD1 (6 bases). V lost 5 bases to trimming and J lost 6 bases, with 19 bases between them. The V gene's germline CDR1 is LNHDA and CDR2 SQIVND (reference sequence). This CDR3 contains 15 residues. The CDR3 region is CASSFSTGSPNGYTF. CDR3 nucleotides: TGTGCCAGTAGTTTCTCGACAGGATCCCCAAATGGCTACACCTTC. Variable domain in full (rest from reference TRBV19 and TRBJ1-2): DGGITQSPKYLFRKEGQNVTLSCEQNLNHDAMYWYRQDPGQGLRLIYYSQIVNDFQKGDIAEGYSVSREKKESFPLTVTSAQKNPTAFYLCASSFSTGSPNGYTFGSGTRLTVV.

The gene calls are TRBV4-3 and TRBJ2-1; D may be TRBD2 (7 bases). The CDR3 length is 18 residues. V was trimmed by 0 bases and J by 4 bases, leaving 19 bases between them. Germline CDR1 LGHNA, CDR2 YSLEER. This chain's CDR3 is CASSQDGRQGRGYNEQFF. The CDR3 DNA reads as TGCGCCAGCAGCCAAGACGGGCGCCAAGGGAGGGGGTACAATGAGCAGTTCTTC.

In this sample, this clonotype turned up a few times. The genes are TRBV6-5 and TRBJ2-7, with no clear D. The CDR3 has 15 amino acids. V was cut by 6 bases and J by 2 bases, with 17 bases left in between. Germline V lookup: CDR1 MNHEY, CDR2 SVGAGI. The CDR3 nucleotides are TGTGCCAGCAGATTACGAGTCGGACGCCCCTACGAGCAGTACTTC. Translated, it gives CASRLRVGRPYEQYF.

The V call is TRBV27, the J call TRBJ1-1; D ambiguous. Germline V CDR1 and CDR2: MNHEY, SMNVEV (reference sequence). The CDR3 loop spans 15 amino acids. Deletions cut 1 base from V and 5 bases from J, with 14 bases between. CDR3 sequence: CASSLYGFLGTEAFF. CDR3 DNA sequence: TGTGCCAGCAGTTTATACGGGTTTTTGGGTACTGAAGCTTTCTTT.

This chain links TRBV4-1 with TRBJ1-4; tentatively, D is TRBD1 (5 bases). Germline assignment: CDR1 MGHRA and CDR2 YSYEKL. V dropped 5 bases and J dropped 2 bases, with 27 bases sitting between them. The CDR3 has 20 amino acids. Here the CDR3 reads CASSFRTKGTRTATNEKLFF. The CDR3 DNA is TGCGCCAGCAGCTTTCGGACAAAAGGCACCAGAACTGCGACTAATGAAAAACTGTTTTTT.

This clonotype was seen only a few times. The gene calls are TRBV10-2 and TRBJ2-7, with D uncertain. In germline, CDR1 is WSHSY, CDR2 SAAADI. There are 15 residues in the CDR3. Trimming took 6 bases from V and 0 from J, leaving 15 bases between them. The CDR3 DNA sequence: TGCGCCAGCAGGGTTCCGAAAGGGTCCTCCTACGAGCAGTACTTC. Translating gives CASRVPKGSSYEQYF.

This clonotype came up a few times. The chain combines TRBV7-3 with TRBJ2-5, with 7 bases fitting TRBD2. Germline loops: CDR1 SGHTA, CDR2 FQGTGA. J lost 3 bases, V lost 2 bases, and 9 bases had no gene match. The CDR3 sequence is 16 residues long. The CDR3 bases are TGTGCCAGCAGCTTACTCGGCGGGGGAATGGAAGAGACCCAGTACTTC. As protein: CASSLLGGGMEETQYF. Combining the CDR3 with reference TRBV7-3 and TRBJ2-5 gives the whole variable domain GAGVSQTPSNKVTEKGKYVELRCDPISGHTALYWYRQSLGQGPEFLIYFQGTGAADDSGLPNDRFFAVRPEGSVSTLKIQRTERGDSAVYLCASSLLGGGMEETQYFGPGTRLLVL.

This clonotype was found a few times. V and J are TRBV27 and TRBJ1-6, with 9 nucleotides matching TRBD1. V trimming: 4 bases; J trimming: 9 bases; junction bases outside the gene matches: 7. This CDR3 has 15 amino acids. From germline, CDR1 is MNHEY and CDR2 SMNVEV (reference sequence). For the CDR3, the DNA is TGTGCCAGCAGTTGGGGACAGGGATATGGTTCACCCCTCCACTTT. This encodes CASSWGQGYGSPLHF.

The chain carries TRBV7-9 and TRBJ2-5, with D possibly called TRBD1 or TRBD2 (6 bases each). Trimming stripped 8 bases from V and 5 bases from J, with 9 bases between. The CDR3 has 11 amino acids. Germline V gives CDR1 SEHNR, CDR2 FQNEAQ (reference sequence). As DNA, the CDR3 is TGTGCCAGCCCCGGGGGCGAGACCCAGTACTTC. Amino acids: CASPGGETQYF.